This T cell receptor (beta chain) is from a study of CXCR3-negative and CXCR3-positive naive CD8 T cells. This CDR3 comprises 14 residues. Germline V gene lookup returns CDR1 MNHNY and CDR2 SVGAGI (reference sequence). The study made its TRB cDNA libraries by 5' RACE, adding UMI labels. TCRdb reprocessed the 5' RACE reads and stores each CDR3 protein as one record, lacking DNA. The sample includes 100,000 to 150,000 distinct CDR3 sequences. What was sequenced was naive CXCR3- CD8+ T cells from blood. The subset is: CD45RO-CCR7+CD27+CD95- naive CD8+ T cells lacking CXCR3 (TNR3-). This clonotype originated in a human donor in good health. Some clones in this sample may be carry-over from other donors' samples. The rearrangement uses TRBV6-6 and TRBJ2-7; the D gene TCRdb calls, TRBD1, cannot be checked with no DNA. The CDR3 here is CASSYSPGSYEQYF.